What follows are 26 T cell receptor beta chains derived from one specimen sequenced in a study of T cells in tumors after PD-1 blockade. Generated by immunoSEQ multiplex PCR, the TCRdb table keeps only in-frame clones and is missing some. Of around 45,000 clones listed, 79% are singletons. The specimen comprised PBMCs, sampled before anti-PD-1 treatment. The origin of the receptors is a human donor with basal cell carcinoma.

The chain has TRBV5-1 and TRBJ2-1, with 12 bases lining up with TRBD2. This CDR3 spans 15 amino acids. The V gene end was trimmed by 0 bases and the J gene end by 10 bases; junction bases not matched to a gene: 5. Germline V gene data show CDR1 as SGHRS and CDR2 as YFSETQ. CDR3 sequence reads: CASSLESSGGDEQFF. Written as DNA, the CDR3 is TGCGCCAGCAGCTTGGAGTCTAGCGGGGGGGACGAGCAGTTCTTC.

The chain carries TRBV2 and TRBJ2-2; 10 bases are shared with TRBD1. The germline CDR1 and CDR2 sequences are SNHLY and FYNNEI. The CDR3 consists of 17 residues. Germline trimming cut 6 bases from V and 0 bases from J; bases unmatched to any gene: 7. The CDR3 DNA sequence: TGTGCCAGCAGAGACTACGGACAGGGGGCGAACACCGGGGAGCTGTTTTTT. Its translation: CASRDYGQGANTGELFF.

V and J are TRBV28 and TRBJ2-1; maybe TRBD2 (7 bases). The CDR3 totals 16 residues. V was pared by 3 bases and J by 12 bases, with 24 bases between. Germline CDR1 is MDHEN and CDR2 is SYDVKM. CDR3 loop: CASSLGGAGAAKGQFF. The CDR3 coding sequence is TGTGCCAGCAGTTTGGGGGGGGCGGGAGCCGCCAAGGGGCAGTTCTTC.

V and J are TRBV25-1 and TRBJ1-2; D unclear. The CDR3 is made up of 11 amino acids. Germline lookup yields CDR1 MGHDK and CDR2 SYGVNS. V lost 1 base to trimming and J lost 7 bases, with 4 bases between them. CDR3 amino acids: CASSESSGYTF. The CDR3 DNA sequence: TGTGCCAGCAGTGAATCCAGTGGCTACACCTTC.

The V call is TRBV5-1, the J call TRBJ2-1, with D possibly matching TRBD2 (5 bases). CDR1 and CDR2 (germline): SGHRS, YFSETQ. The length of the CDR3 is 16 residues. V lost 0 bases and J 8 bases, leaving 18 bases between the germline ends. Here the CDR3 reads CASSLARGSSGDEQFF. DNA of the CDR3: TGCGCCAGCAGCTTGGCCCGTGGCTCCAGCGGCGATGAGCAGTTCTTC.

The chain combines TRBV30 with TRBJ2-3, with D hard to call. V was shortened by 0 bases and J by 4 bases, with 11 bases between the two germline ends. The CDR3 totals 14 residues. The germline CDR1 and CDR2 sequences are GTSNPN and SVGIG (reference sequence). CDR3 coding DNA: TGTGCCTGGAGTGTACAACCGGCATCAGATACGCAGTATTTT. Its protein product is CAWSVQPASDTQYF.

The table lists this clone with a count of one. The rearrangement uses TRBV5-1 and TRBJ1-1, with D perhaps matching TRBD1 (6 bases). V lost 4 bases to trimming and J lost 6 bases, with 13 bases between them. Per germline, CDR1 SGHRS and CDR2 YFSETQ. The CDR3 contains 13 residues. The CDR3 DNA is TGCGCCAGCAGCCCAGGGACAAGGGCTGAAGCTTTCTTT. Translated, it gives CASSPGTRAEAFF.

The chain couples TRBV6-6 to TRBJ2-7, with D possibly being TRBD1 or TRBD2 (7 bases each). With 6 bases removed from V and 2 bases from J, the gap between germline ends came to 14 bases. Germline V gives CDR1 MNHNY, CDR2 SVGAGI (reference sequence). CDR3 length equals 14 residues. Here the CDR3 reads CASRPGGVTYEQYF. The CDR3 DNA is TGTGCCAGCAGGCCAGGGGGGGTAACCTACGAGCAGTACTTC.

The chain couples TRBV7-3 to TRBJ2-2; TRBD1 matches at 7 bases. J gave up 6 bases and V 5 bases, and 9 bases lay outside the gene matches. The length of the CDR3 is 15 residues. CDR1 and CDR2 (germline): SGHTA, FQGTGA. CDR3 in amino acids: CASSRQGKEAGELFF. The CDR3 DNA follows: TGTGCCAGCAGCCGACAGGGTAAAGAGGCCGGGGAGCTGTTTTTT.

This clone was counted many times. The rearrangement uses TRBV7-3 and TRBJ1-6; 7 bases are shared with TRBD1. Trimming cost V 2 bases and J 5 bases; bases outside gene matches: 3. Germline V gives CDR1 SGHTA, CDR2 FQGTGA. This CDR3 is 15 amino acids long. CDR3 sequence (DNA): TGTGCCAGCAGCTTACGAAGGGGGCATAATTCACCCCTCCACTTT. Protein: CASSLRRGHNSPLHF.

The chain uses TRBV28 and TRBJ2-3, with 7 nucleotides matching TRBD1. V was clipped by 9 bases and J by 10 bases; unmatched bases: 10. This CDR3 spans 12 amino acids. CDR1 MDHEN and CDR2 SYDVKM come from the germline V gene. CDR3 in amino acids: CASLPATGAQYF. The CDR3 DNA reads TGTGCCAGTCTGCCTGCAACAGGGGCGCAGTATTTT.

The chain uses TRBV6-2 or TRBV6-3 and TRBJ1-5; D is undetermined. The CDR3 has 15 residues. Per germline, CDR1 MNHEY and CDR2 SVGEGT. Trimming cost V 2 bases and J 6 bases, with 14 bases left between them. In nucleotides, the CDR3 is TGTGCCAGCAGTTACCCCTCTTTGAGGCTTCAGCCCCAGCATTTT. Its protein product is CASSYPSLRLQPQHF.

The chain couples TRBV25-1 to TRBJ2-7, with 7 nucleotides matching TRBD2. Germline V gene lookup returns CDR1 MGHDK and CDR2 SYGVNS. The CDR3 covers 11 residues. Trimming took 8 bases from V and 4 from J; bases not matched to a gene: 2. The CDR3 DNA reads as TGTGCCAGCCGGGGAGGGTACGAGCAGTACTTC. Translating gives CASRGGYEQYF.

This chain links TRBV18 with TRBJ1-2; TRBD1 agrees at 11 bases. The CDR3 consists of 15 residues. The V segment lost 2 bases and the J segment 6 bases; nucleotides outside the gene matches: 5. Germline CDR1 reads KGHSH; CDR2 reads LQKENI. The DNA of the CDR3 is TGTGCCAGCTCACCAGAGCGGGACAGGGGGAATGGCTACACCTTC. Its protein is CASSPERDRGNGYTF.

This clone was seen only once. DNA for the CDR3: TGTGCCAGCAGCCAACAAACAGGGGGGGGAAACACCATATATTTT. It codes for CASSQQTGGGNTIYF. The J gene is TRBJ1-3, the V gene TRBV7-2; 8 bases map to TRBD1. Per germline, CDR1 SGHTA and CDR2 FQGNSA. Unmatched junction bases numbered 7, after V lost 5 bases and J lost 4 bases. CDR3 size: 15 residues.

The chain uses TRBV2 and TRBJ2-1; D uncertain. Trimming pared 6 bases from V and 4 bases from J, leaving 25 bases between. Germline CDR1 and CDR2: SNHLY and FYNNEI. This CDR3 has 18 residues. The CDR3 reads CASSLRAPPFPGYNEQFF. The CDR3 nucleotides are TGTGCCAGCAGCCTTAGGGCTCCACCTTTTCCTGGTTACAATGAGCAGTTCTTC.

The chain carries TRBV5-1 and TRBJ2-2; 7 nucleotides match TRBD1. The junction had 8 bases not matched to a gene; V was cut back by 9 bases and J by 0 bases. CDR1 and CDR2 (germline): SGHRS, YFSETQ. There are 15 residues in the CDR3. This CDR3 is CATCLDRANTGELFF. The CDR3 DNA sequence: TGCGCCACCTGCCTAGACAGGGCGAACACCGGGGAGCTGTTTTTT.

The genes are TRBV12-5 and TRBJ1-2; no clear D. Looked up from germline, CDR1 is LGHNT and CDR2 is FRNRAP. Between the trimmed V and J ends, which lost 7 bases and 2 bases, there was a span of 11 bases. The length of the CDR3 is 13 residues. CDR3 protein: CASVGGNNYGYTF. CDR3 sequence (DNA): TGTGCTAGTGTGGGAGGAAACAACTATGGCTACACCTTC. Using reference TRBV12-5 and TRBJ1-2 for the parts outside the CDR3, the full variable domain is DARVTQTPRHKVTEMGQEVTMRCQPILGHNTVFWYRQTMMQGLELLAYFRNRAPLDDSGMPKDRFSAEMPDATLATLKIQPSEPRDSAVYFCASVGGNNYGYTFGSGTRLTVV.

V is TRBV5-1 and J is TRBJ2-3, with D perhaps TRBD1 or TRBD2 (6 bases each). Germline values: CDR1 SGHRS, CDR2 YFSETQ. V shed 2 bases and J shed 6 bases, with 10 bases lying between them. The CDR3 is made up of 13 amino acids. The CDR3 DNA reads TGCGCCAGCAGCTTCTCCGGGGGCGATACGCAGTATTTT. Its protein is CASSFSGGDTQYF.

This clone showed up just once. The V gene is TRBV7-9, the J gene TRBJ1-2, with D uncertain. Trimming shortened V by 0 bases and J by 6 bases, and 17 bases separated the two germline ends. Germline CDR1 is SEHNR and CDR2 is FQNEAQ (reference sequence). The CDR3 is 16 residues long. CDR3 sequence (DNA): TGTGCCAGCAGCTTAGCGGCCCCTGGGGAGGTCGATGGCTACACCTTC. Translating gives CASSLAAPGEVDGYTF.

The chain joins TRBV14 to TRBJ1-4; D is perhaps TRBD1 (6 bases). The CDR3 sequence is 14 residues long. Germline lookup yields CDR1 SGHDN and CDR2 FVKESK. V lost 4 bases and J lost 3, with 9 bases in between. The CDR3 loop reads CASSLRGSNEKLFF. The CDR3 nucleotides read TGTGCCAGCAGCCTCAGGGGCTCTAATGAAAAACTGTTTTTT.

V usage is TRBV28 and J usage is TRBJ1-3; D is undetermined. CDR3 length equals 16 residues. Trimming stripped 2 bases from V and 1 base from J, with 12 bases between. Germline V gene data show CDR1 as MDHEN and CDR2 as SYDVKM. The CDR3 DNA is TGTGCCAGCAGTTTAGTACAGACGCTTTCTGGAAACACCATATATTTT. Its translation is CASSLVQTLSGNTIYF.

This chain joins TRBV19 and TRBJ1-5; 7 nucleotides align to TRBD1. Germline V gene lookup returns CDR1 LNHDA and CDR2 SQIVND (reference sequence). The CDR3 contains 15 residues. V lost 6 bases to trimming and J lost 0 bases; unmatched junction nucleotides: 5. CDR3 residues: CASRRTGDSNQPQHF. The CDR3 nucleotides are TGTGCCAGTAGAAGGACAGGCGATAGCAATCAGCCCCAGCATTTT.

This chain uses TRBV28 with TRBJ1-6; tentatively, D is TRBD1 (5 bases). CDR3 length: 16 residues. Germline V gene lookup returns CDR1 MDHEN and CDR2 SYDVKM. V was trimmed by 4 bases and J by 7 bases, leaving 17 bases between them. CDR3 sequence: CASSSSAGGENSPLHF. The CDR3 DNA follows: TGTGCCAGCAGTTCCTCCGCGGGGGGAGAGAATTCACCCCTCCACTTT.

The chain is built from TRBV7-9 and TRBJ1-4; D not certain. Trimming stripped 1 base from V and 6 bases from J, with 18 bases between. The CDR3 extends over 17 amino acids. CDR1 SEHNR and CDR2 FQNEAQ come from the germline V gene (reference sequence). This chain's CDR3 is CASSLVSPPVFDEKLFF. DNA for the CDR3: TGTGCCAGCAGCTTAGTGTCCCCTCCGGTTTTCGATGAAAAACTGTTTTTT.

V gene TRBV10-1 combines with J gene TRBJ1-2; unclear D gene. Germline V CDR1 and CDR2: WNHNN, SYGVQD (reference sequence). CDR3 size: 13 residues. Trimming cost V 3 bases and J 2 bases, with 7 bases left between them. In DNA form, the CDR3 reads TGCGCCAGCAGTGAAAGACGGAACTATGGCTACACCTTC. Translation gives CASSERRNYGYTF.